This T cell receptor (beta chain) derives from a study of CD8+CD57+ T cells in acquired aplastic anemia. This clonotype was detected only once. Genomic DNA provided the template from which TCR beta VDJ and CDR3 profiles were obtained. TCRdb used MiXCR to reprocess the reads, holding one entry per CDR3 protein. The sample gives about 40,000 distinct CDR3 sequences, approximately 57% of which show up once; 45% to 75% is in the top ten. The CDR3 has 15 amino acids. Germline loops: CDR1 SGHAT, CDR2 FQNNGV. All patients picked for sequencing had shown, by flow cytometry, an expansion of CD8+CD57+ cells. This receptor was taken from a human donor with aplastic anemia. This chain joins TRBV11-2 and TRBJ2-7; 9 bases align to TRBD2. TRBJ2-5 matches the DNA end more closely, so the J call is doubtful. The specimen was sorted CD4+, CD8+, or CD8+CD57+ T cells (not recorded which) from PBMCs. The CDR3 is CASSLTSGSWETQYF. CDR3 bases: TGTGCCAGCAGCTTAACTAGCGGGTCCTGGGAGACCCAGTACTTC.